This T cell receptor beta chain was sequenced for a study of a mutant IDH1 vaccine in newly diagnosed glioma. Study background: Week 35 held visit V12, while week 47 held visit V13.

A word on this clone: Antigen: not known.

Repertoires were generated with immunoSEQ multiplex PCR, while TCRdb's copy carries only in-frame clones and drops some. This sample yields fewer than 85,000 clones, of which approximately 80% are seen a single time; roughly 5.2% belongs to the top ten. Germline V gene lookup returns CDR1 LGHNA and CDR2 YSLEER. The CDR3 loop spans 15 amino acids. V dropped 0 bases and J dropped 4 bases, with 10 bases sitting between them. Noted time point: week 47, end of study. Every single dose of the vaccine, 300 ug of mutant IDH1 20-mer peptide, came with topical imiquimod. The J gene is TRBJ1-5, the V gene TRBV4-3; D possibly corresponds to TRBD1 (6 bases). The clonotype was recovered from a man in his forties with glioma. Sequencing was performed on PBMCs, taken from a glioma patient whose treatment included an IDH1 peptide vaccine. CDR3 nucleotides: TGCGCCAGCAGCCAAGAAGCAGGGGTGAATCAGCCCCAGCATTTT. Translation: CASSQEAGVNQPQHF.